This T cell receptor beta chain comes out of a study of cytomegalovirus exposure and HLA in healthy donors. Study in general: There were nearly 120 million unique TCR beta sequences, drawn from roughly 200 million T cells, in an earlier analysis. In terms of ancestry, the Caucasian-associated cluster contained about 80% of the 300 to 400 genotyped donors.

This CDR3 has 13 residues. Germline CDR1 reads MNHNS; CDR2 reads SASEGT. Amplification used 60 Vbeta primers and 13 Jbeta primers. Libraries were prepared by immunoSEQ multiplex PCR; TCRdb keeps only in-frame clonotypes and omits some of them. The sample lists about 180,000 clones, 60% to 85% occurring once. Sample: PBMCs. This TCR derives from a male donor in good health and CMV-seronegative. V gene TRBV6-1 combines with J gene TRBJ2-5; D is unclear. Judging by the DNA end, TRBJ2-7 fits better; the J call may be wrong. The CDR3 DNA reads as TGTGCCAGCGACGACTCTTTATCTTTCGAGCAGTACTTC. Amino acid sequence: CASDDSLSFEQYF.